The clone carrying this T cell receptor (beta chain) is termed medium-sized (0.01 to 0.1%). Its antigen is still unknown. The sample belongs to a study of T cell repertoires in aging, cancer and after chemotherapy. Turning to the study itself: Donors were grouped into six age bands spanning 30 or younger through 70 or older. Repeat sampling of healthy donors over several months to years showed clear clonal overlap. Overall study results and limits: These repertoire data do not allow conclusions about immunological memory after chemotherapy. Loss of evenness, beyond lost richness, contributed to age-related TCR diversity decline in cancer patients.

Multiplex touch-down PCR with TRB-A/B primers amplified rearranged V-D-J TRB sequences. From the multiplex PCR reads, TCRdb called clonotypes with MiXCR, one entry per CDR3 protein. The repertoire holds more than 8,000 distinct CDR3 sequences, with approximately 30% as singletons. Germline V gene data show CDR1 as DFQATT and CDR2 as SNEGSKA (reference sequence). CDR3 size: 12 residues. Trimming took off 2 bases at V and 3 bases at J, with 7 bases between the two ends. TCR beta rearrangements were amplified from peripheral blood genomic DNA. Source material: blood. The J gene is TRBJ1-2, the V gene TRBV20-1; no definite D call. The TCR comes from a human donor in good health. DNA of the CDR3: TGCAGTGCTAGAAACACGGACTATGGCTACACCTTC. Amino acids: CSARNTDYGYTF.